This entry features one TCR beta chain sequence. Antigen unknown. The data are from a study of T cell responses to AZD1222 COVID-19 vaccine. Broader study findings: Mostly white British, mostly female donors; authors suggested clonal diversity may be underestimated. Spike-wide vaccine-associated CD4 TCRs dominated at 160-218 and 743-854. Spike-specific TCR breadth and depth both grew after two AZD1222 doses.

The CDR3 spans 13 residues. Germline CDR1 is SGHAT and CDR2 is FQNNGV. V lost 2 bases to trimming and J lost 5 bases, with 7 bases between them. Profiling relied on immunoSEQ multiplex PCR, and the TCRdb table lists in-frame clones only, not all of them. The data contain over 70,000 clones, approximately 80% of them singletons. The TCR originated in an adult who received the MenACWY meningococcal vaccine as a control. The rearrangement joins TRBV11-2 to TRBJ1-5, with no clear D. The source was peripheral blood, collected 28 days after the second dose of the MenACWY control vaccine. CDR3 sequence: CASSLSRDQPQHF. CDR3 coding DNA: TGTGCCAGCAGCTTAAGCAGAGATCAGCCCCAGCATTTT.